This T cell receptor (beta chain) comes out of a study of early T cells in non-severe SARS-CoV-2 infection. On the study more broadly: Chains from this unsorted whole-blood bulk RNA could not be paired.

Trimming cost V 5 bases and J 6 bases, with 14 bases left between them. The CDR3 spans 14 residues. Germline lookup yields CDR1 SGHRS and CDR2 YFSETQ. There are a few counts of this clonotype. Separate cDNA molecules each had unique molecular identifiers attached to them. TCRdb re-derived calls from the 5' RACE reads in MiXCR, one entry per CDR3 protein. In the table there are about 89,000 distinct CDR3 sequences, roughly 17% of which are singletons. The TCR originated in an adult who was a healthcare worker with PCR-confirmed SARS-CoV-2 infection or an uninfected control (not recorded which). This chain uses TRBV5-1 with TRBJ1-4; D may be TRBD1 (5 bases). Sequenced here: whole blood, sampled at baseline. Written as DNA, the CDR3 is TGCGCCAGCAGGCCAGGGTACGAGGATGAAAAACTGTTTTTT. It is translated as CASRPGYEDEKLFF. Combining the CDR3 with reference TRBV5-1 and TRBJ1-4 gives the whole variable domain KAGVTQTPRYLIKTRGQQVTLSCSPISGHRSVSWYQQTPGQGLQFLFEYFSETQRNKGNFPGRFSGRQFSNSRSEMNVSTLELGDSALYLCASRPGYEDEKLFFGSGTQLSVL.